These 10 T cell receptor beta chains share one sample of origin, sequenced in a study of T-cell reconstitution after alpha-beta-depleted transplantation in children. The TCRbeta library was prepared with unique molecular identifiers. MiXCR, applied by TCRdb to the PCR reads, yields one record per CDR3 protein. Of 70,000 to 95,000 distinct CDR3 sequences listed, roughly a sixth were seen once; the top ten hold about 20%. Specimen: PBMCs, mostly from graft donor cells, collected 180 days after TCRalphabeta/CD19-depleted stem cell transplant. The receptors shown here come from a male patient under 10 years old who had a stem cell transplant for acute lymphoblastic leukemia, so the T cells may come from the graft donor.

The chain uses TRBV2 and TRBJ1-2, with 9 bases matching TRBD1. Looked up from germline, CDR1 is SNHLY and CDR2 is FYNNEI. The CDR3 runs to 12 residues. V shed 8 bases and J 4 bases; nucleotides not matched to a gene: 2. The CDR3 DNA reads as TGTGCCAGCCACAGGGGGCTCTATGGCTACACCTTC. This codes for CASHRGLYGYTF. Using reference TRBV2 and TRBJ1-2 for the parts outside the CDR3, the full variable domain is EPEVTQTPSHQVTQMGQEVILRCVPISNHLYFYWYRQILGQKVEFLVSFYNNEISEKSEIFDDQFSVERPDGSNFTLKIRSTKLEDSAMYFCASHRGLYGYTFGSGTRLTVV.

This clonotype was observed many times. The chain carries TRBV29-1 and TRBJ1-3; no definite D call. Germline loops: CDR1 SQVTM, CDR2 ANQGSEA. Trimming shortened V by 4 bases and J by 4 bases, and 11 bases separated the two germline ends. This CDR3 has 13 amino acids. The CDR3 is CSVGPRYGNTIYF. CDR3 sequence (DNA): TGCAGCGTTGGTCCCCGTTACGGAAACACCATATATTTT.

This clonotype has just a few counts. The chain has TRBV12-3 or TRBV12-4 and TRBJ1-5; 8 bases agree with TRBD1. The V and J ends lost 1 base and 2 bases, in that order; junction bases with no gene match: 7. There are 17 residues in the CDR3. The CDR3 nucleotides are TGTGCCAGCAGTTTAGACGGACAGGGAGGTGGCAATCAGCCCCAGCATTTT. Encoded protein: CASSLDGQGGGNQPQHF.

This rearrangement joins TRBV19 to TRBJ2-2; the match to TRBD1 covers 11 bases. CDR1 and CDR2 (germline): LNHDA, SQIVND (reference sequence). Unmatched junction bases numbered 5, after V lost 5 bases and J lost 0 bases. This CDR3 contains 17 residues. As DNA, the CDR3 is TGTGCCAGTAGTCCCTCGGGACAGGGGGCGAACACCGGGGAGCTGTTTTTT. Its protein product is CASSPSGQGANTGELFF.

CDR3 sequence: CASSWAGEDQPQHF. In DNA, the CDR3 is TGTGCCAGCAGTTGGGCAGGGGAGGATCAGCCCCAGCATTTT. The J gene is TRBJ1-5, the V gene TRBV12-3 or TRBV12-4, with a tentative D call TRBD1 (6 bases). The CDR3 totals 14 residues. V shed 4 bases and J shed 5 bases, with 12 bases lying between them.

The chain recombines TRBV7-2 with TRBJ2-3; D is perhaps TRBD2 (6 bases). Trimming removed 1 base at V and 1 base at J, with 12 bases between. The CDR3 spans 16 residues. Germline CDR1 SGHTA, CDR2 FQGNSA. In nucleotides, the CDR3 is TGTGCCAGCAGCTTAGACCGGGACTGGGGCACAGATACGCAGTATTTT. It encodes CASSLDRDWGTDTQYF.

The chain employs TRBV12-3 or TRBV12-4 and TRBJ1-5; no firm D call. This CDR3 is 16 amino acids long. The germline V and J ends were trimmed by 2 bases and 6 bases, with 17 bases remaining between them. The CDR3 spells CASSLRDKGRSQPQHF. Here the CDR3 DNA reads TGTGCCAGCAGTTTAAGGGATAAGGGTCGGAGTCAGCCCCAGCATTTT.

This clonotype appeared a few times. Here the CDR3 DNA reads TGTGCCAGCACCATTCCCCCGGATCGGACAGGAGGCTACACCTTC. Translated: CASTIPPDRTGGYTF. The chain is built from TRBV28 and TRBJ1-2, with 7 bases identical to TRBD1. The CDR3 has 15 amino acids. Germline values: CDR1 MDHEN, CDR2 SYDVKM. The ends lost 7 bases at V and 8 bases at J; junction bases unmatched: 16.

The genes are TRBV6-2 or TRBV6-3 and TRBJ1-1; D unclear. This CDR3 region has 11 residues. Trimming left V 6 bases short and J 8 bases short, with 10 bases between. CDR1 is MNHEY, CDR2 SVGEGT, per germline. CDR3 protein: CASRANSEAFF. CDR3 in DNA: TGTGCCAGCAGGGCTAATTCCGAAGCTTTCTTT.

CDR3 sequence: CSALYRVGDTQYF. The DNA of the CDR3 is TGCAGTGCTCTCTACAGGGTGGGGGATACGCAGTATTTT. V and J are TRBV20-1 and TRBJ2-3; D might be TRBD1 (6 bases). The CDR3 sequence is 13 residues long. Germline V CDR1 and CDR2: DFQATT, SNEGSKA (reference sequence). V lost 5 bases and J 6 bases, leaving 15 bases between the germline ends.